What follows is one TCR beta chain and its context. Its target is unknown. One end of the junction varies from germline; a read error may be responsible. From germline, CDR1 is MNHEY and CDR2 SVGAGI. This CDR3 is built from 15 residues. After constant-region reverse-primer amplification, full-length variable regions underwent semi-nested PCR with Nested Universal Primer A. A single record per CDR3 protein comes from TCRdb applying MiXCR to the 5' RACE reads. The table lists roughly 40,000 distinct CDR3 sequences, 29% of them singletons. Findings and limits, study-wide: Tumor Treg TCRs overlapped most with tumor naive CD4+ cells.

The TCR sequence derives from a female donor with breast cancer. The chain links TRBV6-5 to TRBJ2-1; TRBD1 matches 10 bases. Material: memory CD4+ T cells sorted from a lymph node. Subset given: memory CD4+ T cells, CD4+CD45RO+CD25-. The CDR3 coding sequence is TGTGCCGGCAGCCGTCCCGGGACAGGGGCCGGTGAGCAGTTCTTC. This translates into CAGSRPGTGAGEQFF.